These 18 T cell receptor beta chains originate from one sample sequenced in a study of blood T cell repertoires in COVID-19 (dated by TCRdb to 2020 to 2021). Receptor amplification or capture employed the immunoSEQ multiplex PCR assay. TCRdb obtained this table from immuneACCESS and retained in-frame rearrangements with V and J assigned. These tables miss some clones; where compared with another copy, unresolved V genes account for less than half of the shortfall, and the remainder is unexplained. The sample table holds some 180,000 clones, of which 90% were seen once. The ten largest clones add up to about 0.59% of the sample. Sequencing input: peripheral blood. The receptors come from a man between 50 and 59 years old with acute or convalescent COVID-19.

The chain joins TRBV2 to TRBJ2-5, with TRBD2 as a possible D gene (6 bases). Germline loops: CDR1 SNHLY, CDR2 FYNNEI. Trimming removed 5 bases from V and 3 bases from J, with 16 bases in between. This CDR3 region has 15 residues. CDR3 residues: CASSRSTSPEETQYF. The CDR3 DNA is TGTGCCAGCAGTAGATCCACTAGCCCCGAAGAGACCCAGTACTTC.

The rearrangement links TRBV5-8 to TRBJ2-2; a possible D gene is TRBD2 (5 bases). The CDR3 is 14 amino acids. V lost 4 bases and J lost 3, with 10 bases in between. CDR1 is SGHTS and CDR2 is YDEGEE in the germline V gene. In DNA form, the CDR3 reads TGTGCCAGCAGCCGGGATTGGGACACCGGGGAGCTGTTTTTT. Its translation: CASSRDWDTGELFF.

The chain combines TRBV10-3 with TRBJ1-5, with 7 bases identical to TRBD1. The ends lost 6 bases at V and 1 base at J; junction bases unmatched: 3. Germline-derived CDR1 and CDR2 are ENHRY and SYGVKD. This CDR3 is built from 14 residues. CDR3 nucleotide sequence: TGTGCCATCAGCCGGGACAGAAGCAATCAGCCCCAGCATTTT. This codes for CAISRDRSNQPQHF.

The CDR3 DNA reads as TGTGCCAGCACGCCTAGCCCAGGGGATGAGCAGTTCTTC. It translates to CASTPSPGDEQFF. The chain is built from TRBV2 and TRBJ2-1, with D perhaps TRBD1 (6 bases). Per the germline V gene, CDR1 is SNHLY and CDR2 is FYNNEI. This CDR3 spans 13 amino acids. The V end was cut by 7 bases, the J end by 8 bases, with 15 bases between. Variable domain in full (rest from reference TRBV2 and TRBJ2-1): EPEVTQTPSHQVTQMGQEVILRCVPISNHLYFYWYRQILGQKVEFLVSFYNNEISEKSEIFDDQFSVERPDGSNFTLKIRSTKLEDSAMYFCASTPSPGDEQFFGPGTRLTVL.

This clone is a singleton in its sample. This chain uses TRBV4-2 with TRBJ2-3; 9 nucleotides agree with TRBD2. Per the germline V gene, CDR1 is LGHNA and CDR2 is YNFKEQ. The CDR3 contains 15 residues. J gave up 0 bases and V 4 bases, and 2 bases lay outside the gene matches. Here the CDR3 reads CASSRGRASTDTQYF. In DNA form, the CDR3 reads TGTGCCAGCAGCCGCGGGAGGGCGAGCACAGATACGCAGTATTTT.

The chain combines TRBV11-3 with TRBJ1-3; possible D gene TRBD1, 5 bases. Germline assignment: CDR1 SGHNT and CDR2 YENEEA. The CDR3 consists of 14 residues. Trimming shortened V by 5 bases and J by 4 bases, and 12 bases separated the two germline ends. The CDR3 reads CASSQGQTGNTIYF. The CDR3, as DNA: TGTGCCAGCAGCCAGGGTCAGACCGGAAACACCATATATTTT.

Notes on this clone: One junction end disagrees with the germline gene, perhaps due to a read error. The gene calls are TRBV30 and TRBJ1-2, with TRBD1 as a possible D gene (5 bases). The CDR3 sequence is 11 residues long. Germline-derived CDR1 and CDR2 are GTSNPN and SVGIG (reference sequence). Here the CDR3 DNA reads TGTGCCTGGAAGAATCCCGGGACTCCTCTGTTC. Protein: CAWKNPGTPLF. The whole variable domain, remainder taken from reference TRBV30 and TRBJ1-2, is SQTIHQWPATLVQPVGSPLSLECTVEGTSNPNLYWYRQAAGRGLQLLFYSVGIGQISSEVPQNLSASRPQDRQFILSSKKLLLSDSGFYLCAWKNPGTPLFGSGTRLTVV.

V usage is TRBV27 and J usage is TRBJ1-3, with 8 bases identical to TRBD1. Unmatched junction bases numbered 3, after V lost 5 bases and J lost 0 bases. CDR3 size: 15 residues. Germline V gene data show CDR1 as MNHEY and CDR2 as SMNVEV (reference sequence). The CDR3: CASSITGGSGNTIYF. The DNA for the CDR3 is TGTGCCAGCAGTATTACAGGGGGCTCTGGAAACACCATATATTTT.

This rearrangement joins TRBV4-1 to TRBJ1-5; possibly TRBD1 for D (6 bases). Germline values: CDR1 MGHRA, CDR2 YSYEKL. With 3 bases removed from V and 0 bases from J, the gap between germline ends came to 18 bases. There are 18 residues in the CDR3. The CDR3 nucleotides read TGCGCCAGCAGCCAGCCGGGACATTTACCCTATAGCAATCAGCCCCAGCATTTT. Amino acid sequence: CASSQPGHLPYSNQPQHF.

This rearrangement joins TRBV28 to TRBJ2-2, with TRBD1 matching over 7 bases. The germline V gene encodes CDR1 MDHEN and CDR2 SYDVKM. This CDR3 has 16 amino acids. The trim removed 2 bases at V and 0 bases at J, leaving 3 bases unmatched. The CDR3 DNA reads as TGTGCCAGCAGTTTAGAGACAGGGTCGAACACCGGGGAGCTGTTTTTT. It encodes CASSLETGSNTGELFF.

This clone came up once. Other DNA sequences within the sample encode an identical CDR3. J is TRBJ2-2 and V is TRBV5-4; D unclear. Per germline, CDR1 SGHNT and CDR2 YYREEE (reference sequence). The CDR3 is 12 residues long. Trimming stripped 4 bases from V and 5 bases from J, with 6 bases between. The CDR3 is CASSPGTGELFF. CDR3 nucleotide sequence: TGTGCCAGCAGCCCCGGGACCGGGGAGCTGTTTTTT.

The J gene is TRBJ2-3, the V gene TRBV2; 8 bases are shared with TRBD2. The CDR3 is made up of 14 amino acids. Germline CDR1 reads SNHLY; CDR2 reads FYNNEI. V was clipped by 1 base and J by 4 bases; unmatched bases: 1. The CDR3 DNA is TGTGCCAGCAGTGAAGGAGCGGGGGCAGATACGCAGTATTTT. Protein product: CASSEGAGADTQYF.

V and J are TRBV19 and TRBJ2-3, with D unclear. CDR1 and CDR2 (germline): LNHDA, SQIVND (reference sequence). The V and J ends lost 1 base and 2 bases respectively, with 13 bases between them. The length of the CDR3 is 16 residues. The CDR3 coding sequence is TGTGCCAGTAGTATAGTGGGCTCTCGGAACACAGATACGCAGTATTTT. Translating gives CASSIVGSRNTDTQYF.

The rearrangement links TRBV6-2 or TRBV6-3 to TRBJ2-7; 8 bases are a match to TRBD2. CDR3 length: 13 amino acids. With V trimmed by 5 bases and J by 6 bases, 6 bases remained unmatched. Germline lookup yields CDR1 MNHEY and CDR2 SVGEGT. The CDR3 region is CASSDGGAREQYV. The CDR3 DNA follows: TGTGCCAGCAGTGACGGGGGGGCCCGCGAGCAGTACGTC.

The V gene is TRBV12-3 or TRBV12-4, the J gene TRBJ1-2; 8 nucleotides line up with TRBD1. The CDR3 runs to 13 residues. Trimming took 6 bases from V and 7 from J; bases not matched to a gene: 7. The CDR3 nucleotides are TGTGCCAGCAGACGACAGGGGAAGGGTGGCTACACCTTC. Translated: CASRRQGKGGYTF.

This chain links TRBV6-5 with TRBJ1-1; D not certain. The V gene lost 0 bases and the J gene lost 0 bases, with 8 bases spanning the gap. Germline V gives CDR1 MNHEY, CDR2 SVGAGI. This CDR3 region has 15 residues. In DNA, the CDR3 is TGTGCCAGCAGTTACTCTCTACAGATGAACACTGAAGCTTTCTTT. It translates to CASSYSLQMNTEAFF.

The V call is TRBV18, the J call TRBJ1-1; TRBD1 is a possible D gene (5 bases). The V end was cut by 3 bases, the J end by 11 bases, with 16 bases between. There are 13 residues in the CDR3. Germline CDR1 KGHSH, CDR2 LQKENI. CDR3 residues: CASSPRDQGIAFF. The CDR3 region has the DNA TGTGCCAGCTCACCTAGAGACCAGGGAATTGCTTTCTTT.

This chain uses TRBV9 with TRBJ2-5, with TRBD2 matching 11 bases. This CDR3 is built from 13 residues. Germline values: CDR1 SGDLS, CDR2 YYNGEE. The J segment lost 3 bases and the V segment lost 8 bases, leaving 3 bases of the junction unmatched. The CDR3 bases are TGTGCCAGAAATAGCGGGGGGGAAGAGACCCAGTACTTC. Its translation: CARNSGGEETQYF. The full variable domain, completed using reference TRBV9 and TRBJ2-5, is DSGVTQTPKHLITATGQRVTLRCSPRSGDLSVYWYQQSLDQGLQFLIQYYNGEERAKGNILERFSAQQFPDLHSELNLSSLELGDSALYFCARNSGGEETQYFGPGTRLLVL.